The entry below describes one T cell receptor beta chain. Antigen specificity is unknown. PCR was performed using 60 Vbeta and 13 Jbeta primers. Here immunoSEQ multiplex PCR was the method, and the copy in TCRdb shows in-frame clones only, minus some. In the table there are about 130,000 clones, roughly 80% of which are singletons. This specimen belongs to a study of cytomegalovirus exposure and HLA in healthy donors. The wider study: Earlier results showed 117 million unique TCR beta sequences derived from roughly 200 million T cells. Study-level results: Rare TCR sequences predominated, though certain public TCRs were found in many donors.

J gave up 4 bases and V 1 base, and 9 bases lay outside the gene matches. This CDR3 region has 18 residues. Germline CDR1 and CDR2: SGHAT and FQNNGV. The sample was PBMCs. The chain uses TRBV11-2 and TRBJ2-3, with 12 bases identical to TRBD2. This receptor was obtained from a woman aged 40 to 50 in good health and CMV-seropositive. CDR3 region: CASSLGLTSGSAADTQYF. Here the CDR3 DNA reads TGTGCCAGCAGCTTAGGGCTGACTAGCGGGAGCGCTGCAGATACGCAGTATTTT.